This T cell receptor beta chain stems from a study of blood T cell repertoires in COVID-19. Across the whole study: Samples came from the United States, Italy and Spain, spanning acute and convalescent COVID-19.

TCRdb keeps only in-frame clones here, not all; method: immunoSEQ multiplex PCR. The table records more than 120,000 clones, around 87% of them present only once. Trimming removed 4 bases at V and 5 bases at J, with 15 bases between. Per germline, CDR1 LNHDA and CDR2 SQIVND (reference sequence). The length of the CDR3 is 15 residues. The sequencing input was peripheral blood. J is TRBJ1-3 and V is TRBV19; D ambiguous. This TCR derives from a man aged 45 to 65 who had recovered from COVID-19. The CDR3 region has the DNA TGTGCCAGTAGTAGCCATCGACACGAGAGAAACACCATATATTTT. Translation: CASSSHRHERNTIYF.